The next 8 T cell receptor beta chains were all read from a single sample in a study of blood T cells in healthy people across ages. The second PCR ran about 6 to 11 cycles with a sample-barcoded 5' primer and J-beta primers. TCRdb itself ran the 5' RACE reads through MiXCR, one entry per CDR3 protein. The sample consists of hundreds of thousands of distinct CDR3 sequences, approximately 25% of them appearing once. A further study also used this sample, focusing on T cells of mothers and their children.

Sequences were obtained from blood. These receptors came from a boy younger than 18 in good health.

The chain carries TRBV9 and TRBJ2-5; the D gene is possibly TRBD1 (5 bases). Germline CDR1 and CDR2: SGDLS and YYNGEE. The V and J ends lost 4 bases and 3 bases respectively, with 16 bases between them. The CDR3 runs to 15 residues. CDR3 DNA sequence: TGTGCCAGCAGCCGCCACCTGGACACCAAAGAGACCCAGTACTTC. The encoded protein is CASSRHLDTKETQYF. Together with reference TRBV9 and TRBJ2-5, the CDR3 gives the full variable domain: DSGVTQTPKHLITATGQRVTLRCSPRSGDLSVYWYQQSLDQGLQFLIQYYNGEERAKGNILERFSAQQFPDLHSELNLSSLELGDSALYFCASSRHLDTKETQYFGPGTRLLVL.

The chain links TRBV20-1 to TRBJ1-3; TRBD1 is a possible D gene (6 bases). CDR3 length: 17 amino acids. Germline V gene data show CDR1 as DFQATT and CDR2 as SNEGSKA (reference sequence). V lost 8 bases to trimming and J lost 1 base, with 24 bases between them. The CDR3 DNA follows: TGCAGTCCTTTAGCCAGGTGGCAGGGGAATTCTGGAAACACCATATATTTT. It is translated as CSPLARWQGNSGNTIYF.

This clonotype was found a few times. The chain links TRBV18 to TRBJ1-4; 8 nucleotides match TRBD1. V trimming: 3 bases; J trimming: 3 bases; junction bases outside the gene matches: 0. Germline values: CDR1 KGHSH, CDR2 LQKENI. This CDR3 is built from 14 residues. This CDR3 reads CASSPGQANEKLFF. The CDR3 region has the DNA TGTGCCAGCTCACCGGGACAGGCTAATGAAAAACTGTTTTTT.

This clonotype showed up just a few times. This rearrangement joins TRBV12-3 or TRBV12-4 to TRBJ1-2; perhaps TRBD1 as D (6 bases). With 5 bases removed from V and 8 bases from J, the gap between germline ends came to 21 bases. The CDR3 length is 15 residues. The CDR3 loop is CASSPLLDRPGGYTF. DNA of the CDR3: TGTGCCAGCAGTCCTCTCCTTGACAGGCCGGGAGGCTACACCTTC.

Only a few counts were recorded for this clonotype. The chain employs TRBV9 and TRBJ1-1; D gene ambiguous. Trimming took 3 bases from V and 2 from J, leaving 8 bases between them. This CDR3 spans 13 amino acids. Germline CDR1 is SGDLS and CDR2 is YYNGEE. DNA for the CDR3: TGTGCCAGCAGCGCAGAGTATAACACTGAAGCTTTCTTT. It specifies CASSAEYNTEAFF.

This clonotype was seen only once. This chain connects TRBV5-1 to TRBJ1-1, with a weak D call TRBD1 (5 bases). The germline V gene encodes CDR1 SGHRS and CDR2 YFSETQ. CDR3 size: 16 residues. The ends were cut back, 4 bases at V and 4 bases at J, with 20 bases in the middle. The CDR3 sequence is CASSPGDSVTTTEAFF. The CDR3 nucleotides read TGCGCCAGCAGCCCTGGGGACTCCGTCACGACCACTGAAGCTTTCTTT.

J is TRBJ1-1 and V is TRBV12-3 or TRBV12-4; D is possibly TRBD1 (6 bases). The CDR3 is made up of 16 amino acids. The V end lost 5 bases, the J end lost 3 bases, and 19 bases lay between the germline ends. The CDR3 DNA sequence: TGTGCCAGCAGTCCCAGGGCAGGGGAGATGTACACTGAAGCTTTCTTT. Protein: CASSPRAGEMYTEAFF.

The genes are TRBV5-1 and TRBJ1-1; maybe TRBD1 (6 bases). The CDR3 has 15 residues. CDR1 SGHRS and CDR2 YFSETQ come from the germline V gene. The V end lost 6 bases, the J end lost 0 bases, and 15 bases lay between the germline ends. Here the CDR3 reads CASTLGGSLNTEAFF. CDR3 nucleotide sequence: TGCGCCAGCACCCTAGGGGGGTCGCTGAACACTGAAGCTTTCTTT.